This record concerns one T cell receptor beta chain sequence. Its specificity is not known. Through a sample-barcoded 5' primer and a J-beta primer mix, a second PCR was run for roughly 7 to 11 cycles. Each cDNA molecule, via a template-switch adaptor with 12 random nucleotides, was tagged. TCRdb ran MiXCR on the 5' RACE reads and lists one entry per CDR3 protein. Here the sample spans roughly 1.6 million distinct CDR3 sequences, about 31% being singletons. The data originate from a study of blood T cells in healthy people across ages. Study-wide results and limits: The study found more naive CD4+ cells and higher diversity in long-lived than aged donors. Researchers report that TCR beta diversity correlated strongly with naive T cell percentage.

This CDR3 is 14 amino acids long. Trimming took 6 bases from V and 3 from J, leaving 15 bases between them. What was sequenced was blood. The rearrangement joins TRBV12-3 or TRBV12-4 to TRBJ2-7, with D possibly being TRBD1 (5 bases). The clonotype originates from a woman younger than 45 in good health. CDR3 coding DNA: TGTGCCAGCAGCCCCCAGGGATTATTCTACGAGCAGTACTTC. Amino acid sequence: CASSPQGLFYEQYF.